Detailed here is one TCR beta chain. What it binds is unknown. This CDR3 has 11 amino acids. V lost 7 bases, J lost 2 bases, and 5 bases lay in between. Germline lookup yields CDR1 MDHEN and CDR2 SYDVKM. The record originates from a study of cytomegalovirus exposure and HLA in healthy donors. Looking at the study overall: Researchers found that roughly 80% of about 400 genotyped donors fell within the Caucasian-associated ancestry cluster. Broader study findings: Most sequenced TCRs were rare (though some public TCRs occurred in many donors). TCR beta sequences numbering under 20,000 were associated with HLA alleles at 0.05 false discovery rate in a later analysis.

PCR was performed using 60 Vbeta and 13 Jbeta primers. TCRdb's copy holds only in-frame clones and misses some; the assay was immunoSEQ multiplex PCR. The repertoire holds 100,000 to 150,000 clones, with around 67% as singletons. These donors, healthy bone marrow donors, were studied. The TCR comes from a woman aged 40 to 50 in good health and CMV-seropositive. This chain connects TRBV28 to TRBJ1-2; D ambiguous. Sequencing input: PBMCs. CDR3 coding DNA: TGTGCCAGCACTGAGAACTATGGCTACACCTTC. It yields the protein CASTENYGYTF.